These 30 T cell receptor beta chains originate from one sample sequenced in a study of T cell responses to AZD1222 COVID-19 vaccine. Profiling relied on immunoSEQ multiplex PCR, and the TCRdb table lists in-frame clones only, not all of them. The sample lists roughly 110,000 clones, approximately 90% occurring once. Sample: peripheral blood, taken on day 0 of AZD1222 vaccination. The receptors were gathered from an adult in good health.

The CDR3 loop reads CASSDQGAGELFF. As DNA, the CDR3 is TGTGCCAGCAGTGATCAAGGGGCCGGGGAGCTGTTTTTT. The V gene is TRBV6-1, the J gene TRBJ2-2, with TRBD1 as a possible D gene (5 bases). The CDR3 has 13 amino acids. The germline V gene encodes CDR1 MNHNS and CDR2 SASEGT. V was clipped by 3 bases and J by 6 bases, with 8 bases between them.

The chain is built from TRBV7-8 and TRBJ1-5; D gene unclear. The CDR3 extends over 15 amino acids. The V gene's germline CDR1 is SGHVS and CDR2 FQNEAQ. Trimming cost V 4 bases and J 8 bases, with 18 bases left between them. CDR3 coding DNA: TGTGCCAGCAGCTCCCGAGGGTCTTACGTTAAGCCCCAGCATTTT. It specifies CASSSRGSYVKPQHF. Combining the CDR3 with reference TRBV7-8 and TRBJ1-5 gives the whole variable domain GAGVSQSPRYKVAKRGQDVALRCDPISGHVSLFWYQQALGQGPEFLTYFQNEAQLDKSGLPSDRFFAERPEGSVSTLKIQRTQQEDSAVYLCASSSRGSYVKPQHFGDGTRLSIL.

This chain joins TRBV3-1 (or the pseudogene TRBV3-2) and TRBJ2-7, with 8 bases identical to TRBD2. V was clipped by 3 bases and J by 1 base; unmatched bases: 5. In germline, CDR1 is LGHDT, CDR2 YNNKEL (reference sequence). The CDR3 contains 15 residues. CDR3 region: CASSHVGLVSYEQYF. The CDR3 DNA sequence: TGTGCCAGCAGCCATGTGGGACTAGTTTCCTACGAGCAGTACTTC.

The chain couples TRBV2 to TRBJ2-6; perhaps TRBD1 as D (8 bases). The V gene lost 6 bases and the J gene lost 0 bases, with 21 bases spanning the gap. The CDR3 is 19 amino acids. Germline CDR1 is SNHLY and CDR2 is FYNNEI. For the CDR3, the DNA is TGTGCCAGCAGGACAGGGGAGGGGGTGGTTGGCTCTGGGGCCAACGTCCTGACTTTC. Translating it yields CASRTGEGVVGSGANVLTF.

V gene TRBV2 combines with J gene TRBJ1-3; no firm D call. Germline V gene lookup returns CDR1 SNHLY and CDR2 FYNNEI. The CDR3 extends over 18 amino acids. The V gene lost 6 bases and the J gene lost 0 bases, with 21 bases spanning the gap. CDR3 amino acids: CASRMRLLWANSGNTIYF. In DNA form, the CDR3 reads TGTGCCAGCAGGATGCGTCTCCTTTGGGCCAACTCTGGAAACACCATATATTTT.

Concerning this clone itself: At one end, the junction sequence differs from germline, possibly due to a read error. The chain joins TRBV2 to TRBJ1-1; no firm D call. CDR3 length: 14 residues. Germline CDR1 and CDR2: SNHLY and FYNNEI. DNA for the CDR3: TGTGCCAGCAATGAAGGCACCATGAACACTGAAGCTTTCTTT. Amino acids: CASNEGTMNTEAFF.

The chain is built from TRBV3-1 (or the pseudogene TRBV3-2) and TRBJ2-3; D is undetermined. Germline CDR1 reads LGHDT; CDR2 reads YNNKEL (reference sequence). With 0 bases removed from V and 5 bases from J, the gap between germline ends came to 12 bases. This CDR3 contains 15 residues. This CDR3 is CASSQEGKPKDTQYF. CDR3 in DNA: TGTGCCAGCAGCCAAGAGGGGAAACCCAAAGATACGCAGTATTTT.

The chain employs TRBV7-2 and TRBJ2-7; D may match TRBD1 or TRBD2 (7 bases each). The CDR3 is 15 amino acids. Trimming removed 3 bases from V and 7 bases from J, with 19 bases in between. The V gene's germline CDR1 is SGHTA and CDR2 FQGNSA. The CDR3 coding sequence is TGTGCCAGCAGCTTGACTAGCCCGTTCAGGGGGGAGCAGTACTTC. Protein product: CASSLTSPFRGEQYF.

The CDR3 nucleotides read TGTGCCAGCAGTTTTGGGTCAGATACGCAGTATTTT. Its protein product is CASSFGSDTQYF. The V call is TRBV12-3 or TRBV12-4, the J call TRBJ2-3; D gene uncertain. CDR3 length: 12 amino acids. Trimming removed 3 bases at V and 4 bases at J, with 5 bases between.

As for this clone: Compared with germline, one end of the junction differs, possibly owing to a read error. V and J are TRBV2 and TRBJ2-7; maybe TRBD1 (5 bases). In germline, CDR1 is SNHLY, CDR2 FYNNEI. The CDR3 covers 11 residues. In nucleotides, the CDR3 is TGTGCCAGCTCTGCAGGGATTAGGGCGCGCTTC. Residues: CASSAGIRARF.

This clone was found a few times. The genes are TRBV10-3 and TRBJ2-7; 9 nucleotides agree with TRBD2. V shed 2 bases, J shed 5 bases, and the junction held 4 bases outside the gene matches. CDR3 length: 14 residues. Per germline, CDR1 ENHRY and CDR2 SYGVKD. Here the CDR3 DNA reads TGTGCCATCAGTGAGGCGGTAGCGGGGGACGAGCAGTACTTC. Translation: CAISEAVAGDEQYF.

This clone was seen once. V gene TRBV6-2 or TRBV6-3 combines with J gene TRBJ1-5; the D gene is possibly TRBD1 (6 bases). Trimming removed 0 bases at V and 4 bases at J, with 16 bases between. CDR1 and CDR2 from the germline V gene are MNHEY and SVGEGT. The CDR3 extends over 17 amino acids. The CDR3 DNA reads TGTGCCAGCAGTTACTCTTTCGGACAGACGATGAATCAGCCCCAGCATTTT. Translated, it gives CASSYSFGQTMNQPQHF.

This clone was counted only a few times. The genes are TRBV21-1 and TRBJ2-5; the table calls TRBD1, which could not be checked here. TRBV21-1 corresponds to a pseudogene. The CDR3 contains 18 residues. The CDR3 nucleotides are TGTGCCAGCAGCAGCCAAGACCTAGGACAGGGTTGGCGAGAGACCCAGTACTTC. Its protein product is CASSSQDLGQGWRETQYF.

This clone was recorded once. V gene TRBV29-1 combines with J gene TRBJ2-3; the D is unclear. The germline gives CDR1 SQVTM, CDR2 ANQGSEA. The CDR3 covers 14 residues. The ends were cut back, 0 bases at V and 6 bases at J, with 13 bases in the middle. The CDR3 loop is CSVEDGWAQDTQYF. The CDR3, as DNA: TGCAGCGTTGAAGACGGATGGGCCCAGGATACGCAGTATTTT.

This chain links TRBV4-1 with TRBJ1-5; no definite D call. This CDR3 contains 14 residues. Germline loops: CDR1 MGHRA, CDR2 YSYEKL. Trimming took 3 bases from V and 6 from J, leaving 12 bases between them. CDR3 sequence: CASSQVGEAQPQHF. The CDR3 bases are TGCGCCAGCAGCCAGGTTGGGGAGGCTCAGCCCCAGCATTTT.

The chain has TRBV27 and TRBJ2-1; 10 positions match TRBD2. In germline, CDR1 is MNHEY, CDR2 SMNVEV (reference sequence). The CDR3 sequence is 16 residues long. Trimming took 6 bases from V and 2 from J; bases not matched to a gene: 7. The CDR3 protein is CASSSKAGGPYNEQFF. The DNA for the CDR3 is TGTGCCAGCAGCTCGAAAGCGGGGGGGCCCTACAATGAGCAGTTCTTC.

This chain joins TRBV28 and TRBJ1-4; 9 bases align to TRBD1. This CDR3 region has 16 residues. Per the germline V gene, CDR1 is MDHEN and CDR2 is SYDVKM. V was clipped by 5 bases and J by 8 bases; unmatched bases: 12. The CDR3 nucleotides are TGTGCCAGCAGTCGCATACAGACAGGGGGAAGAGAAAAACTGTTTTTT. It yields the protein CASSRIQTGGREKLFF.

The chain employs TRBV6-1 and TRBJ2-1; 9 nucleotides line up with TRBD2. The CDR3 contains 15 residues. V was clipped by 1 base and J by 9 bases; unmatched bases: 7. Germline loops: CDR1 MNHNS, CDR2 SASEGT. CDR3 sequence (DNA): TGTGCCAGCAGTGAAGATGGCGGGGGGGCGGCTGAGCAGTTCTTC. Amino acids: CASSEDGGGAAEQFF.

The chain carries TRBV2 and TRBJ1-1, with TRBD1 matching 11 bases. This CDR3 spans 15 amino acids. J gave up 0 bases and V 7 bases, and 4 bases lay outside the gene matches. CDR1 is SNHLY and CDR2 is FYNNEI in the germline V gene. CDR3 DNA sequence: TGTGCCAGCAATAGGGACAGGGGGATGAACACTGAAGCTTTCTTT. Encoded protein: CASNRDRGMNTEAFF.

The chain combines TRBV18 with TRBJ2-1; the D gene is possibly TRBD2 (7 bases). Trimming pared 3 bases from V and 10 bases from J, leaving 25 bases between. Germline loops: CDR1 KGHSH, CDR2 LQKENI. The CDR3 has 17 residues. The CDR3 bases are TGTGCCAGCTCACCTTTTCCGGGCCCTGGGGGGGGCTTGGAGCAGTTCTTC. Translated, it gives CASSPFPGPGGGLEQFF.

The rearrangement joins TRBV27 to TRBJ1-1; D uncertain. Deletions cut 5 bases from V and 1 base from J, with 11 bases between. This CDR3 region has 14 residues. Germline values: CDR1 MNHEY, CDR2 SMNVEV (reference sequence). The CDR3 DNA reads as TGTGCCAGCAGTCCCTCCCCTTGGAACACTGAAGCTTTCTTT. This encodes CASSPSPWNTEAFF.

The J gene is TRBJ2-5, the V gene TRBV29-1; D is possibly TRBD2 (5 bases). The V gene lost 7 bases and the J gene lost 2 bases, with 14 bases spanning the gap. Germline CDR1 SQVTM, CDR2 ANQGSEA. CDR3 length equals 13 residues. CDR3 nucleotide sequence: TGCAGCGCCGGACTGTCTTTACAAGAGACCCAGTACTTC. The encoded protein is CSAGLSLQETQYF.

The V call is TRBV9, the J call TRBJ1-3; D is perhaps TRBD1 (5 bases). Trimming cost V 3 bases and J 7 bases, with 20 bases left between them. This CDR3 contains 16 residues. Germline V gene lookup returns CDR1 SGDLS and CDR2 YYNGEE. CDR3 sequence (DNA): TGTGCCAGCAGCGCCGAGCTGATAGGCCGGGGGAACACCATATATTTT. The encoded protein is CASSAELIGRGNTIYF.

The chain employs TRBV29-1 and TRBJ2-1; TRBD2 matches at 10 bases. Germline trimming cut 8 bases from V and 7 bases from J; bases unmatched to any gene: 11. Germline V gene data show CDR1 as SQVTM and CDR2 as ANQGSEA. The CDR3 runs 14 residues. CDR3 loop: CSFRAGGRLNEQFF. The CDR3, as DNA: TGCAGCTTCAGAGCGGGGGGGCGATTGAATGAGCAGTTCTTC.

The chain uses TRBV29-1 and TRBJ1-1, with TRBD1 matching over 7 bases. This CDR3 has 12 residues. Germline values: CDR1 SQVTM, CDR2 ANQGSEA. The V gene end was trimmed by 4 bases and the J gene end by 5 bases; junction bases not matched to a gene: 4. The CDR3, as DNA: TGCAGCGTTGGGCAGGGGGGTACTGAAGCTTTCTTT. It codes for CSVGQGGTEAFF. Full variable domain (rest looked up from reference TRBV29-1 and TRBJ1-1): SAVISQKPSRDICQRGTSLTIQCQVDSQVTMMFWYRQQPGQSLTLIATANQGSEATYESGFVIDKFPISRPNLTFSTLTVSNMSPEDSSIYLCSVGQGGTEAFFGQGTRLTVV.

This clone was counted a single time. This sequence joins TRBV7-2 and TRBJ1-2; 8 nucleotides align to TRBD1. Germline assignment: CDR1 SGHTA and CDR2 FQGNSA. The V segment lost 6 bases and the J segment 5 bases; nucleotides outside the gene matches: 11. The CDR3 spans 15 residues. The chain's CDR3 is CASREGAGGGYGYTF. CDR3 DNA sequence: TGTGCCAGCAGGGAAGGGGCAGGGGGCGGGTATGGCTACACCTTC.

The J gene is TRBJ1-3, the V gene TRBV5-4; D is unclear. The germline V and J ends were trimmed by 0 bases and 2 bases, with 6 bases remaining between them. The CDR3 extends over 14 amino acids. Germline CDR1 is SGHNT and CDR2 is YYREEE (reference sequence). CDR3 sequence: CASSLVGAGNTIYF. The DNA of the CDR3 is TGTGCCAGCAGCTTGGTCGGGGCTGGAAACACCATATATTTT.

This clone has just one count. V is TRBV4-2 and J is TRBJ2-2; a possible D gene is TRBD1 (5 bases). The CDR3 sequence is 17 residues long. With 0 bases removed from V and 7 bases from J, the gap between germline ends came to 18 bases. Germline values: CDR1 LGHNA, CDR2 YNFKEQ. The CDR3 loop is CASSQETRRVDDGELFF. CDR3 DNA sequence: TGTGCCAGCAGCCAAGAAACGCGCAGGGTGGATGACGGGGAGCTGTTTTTT.

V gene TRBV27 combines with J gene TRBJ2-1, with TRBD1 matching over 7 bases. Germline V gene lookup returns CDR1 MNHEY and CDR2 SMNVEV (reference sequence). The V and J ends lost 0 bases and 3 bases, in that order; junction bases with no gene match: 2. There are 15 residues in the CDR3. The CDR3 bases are TGTGCCAGCAGTTTATCAGGGACAGTCTACAATGAGCAGTTCTTC. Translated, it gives CASSLSGTVYNEQFF.

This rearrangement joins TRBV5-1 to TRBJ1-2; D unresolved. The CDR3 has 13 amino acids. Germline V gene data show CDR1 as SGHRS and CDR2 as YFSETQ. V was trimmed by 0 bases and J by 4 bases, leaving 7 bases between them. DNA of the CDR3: TGCGCCAGCAGCTTGGCCCAGGTCTATGGCTACACCTTC. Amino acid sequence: CASSLAQVYGYTF.